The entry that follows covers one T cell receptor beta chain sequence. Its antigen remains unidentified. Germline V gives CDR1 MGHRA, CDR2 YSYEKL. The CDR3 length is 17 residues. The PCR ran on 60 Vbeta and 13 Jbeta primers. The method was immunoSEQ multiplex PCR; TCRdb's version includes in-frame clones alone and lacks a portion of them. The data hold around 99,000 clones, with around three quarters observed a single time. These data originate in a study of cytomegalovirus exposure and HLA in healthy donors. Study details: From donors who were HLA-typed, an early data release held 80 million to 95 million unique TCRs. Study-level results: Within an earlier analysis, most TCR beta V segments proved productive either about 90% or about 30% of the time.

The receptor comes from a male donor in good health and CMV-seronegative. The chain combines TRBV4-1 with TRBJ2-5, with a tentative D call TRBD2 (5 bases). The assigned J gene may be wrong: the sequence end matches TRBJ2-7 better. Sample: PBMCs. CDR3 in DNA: TGCGCCAGCAGCCAGATGAGACTACCTCCAAGCTCCTACGAGCAGTACTTC. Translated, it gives CASSQMRLPPSSYEQYF.